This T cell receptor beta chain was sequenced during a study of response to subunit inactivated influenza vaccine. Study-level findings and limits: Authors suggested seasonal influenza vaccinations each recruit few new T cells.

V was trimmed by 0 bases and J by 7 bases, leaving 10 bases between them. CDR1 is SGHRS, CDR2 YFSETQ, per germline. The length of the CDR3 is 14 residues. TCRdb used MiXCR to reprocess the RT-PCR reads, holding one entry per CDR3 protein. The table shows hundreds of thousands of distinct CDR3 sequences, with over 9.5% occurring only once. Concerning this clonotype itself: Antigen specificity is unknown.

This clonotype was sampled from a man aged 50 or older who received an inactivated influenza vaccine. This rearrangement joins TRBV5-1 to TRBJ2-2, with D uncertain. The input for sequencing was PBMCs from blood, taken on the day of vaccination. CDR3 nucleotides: TGCGCCAGCAGCTTGGGATCACATGACGGGGAGCTGTTTTTT. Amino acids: CASSLGSHDGELFF.